Below are 25 T cell receptor beta chains sequenced from a single sample in a study of blood T cell repertoires in COVID-19. Method: immunoSEQ multiplex PCR; TCRdb's copy keeps in-frame clones and lacks some. Altogether 100,000 to 130,000 clones are present, over 60% being singletons, with the ten largest covering 4.3%. The sample consisted of peripheral blood. These TCRs come from a man aged 65-85 years with acute or convalescent COVID-19.

The V gene is TRBV9, the J gene TRBJ2-1, with D possibly being TRBD2 (5 bases). The germline V and J ends were trimmed by 3 bases and 9 bases, with 19 bases remaining between them. CDR1 is SGDLS and CDR2 is YYNGEE in the germline V gene. This CDR3 has 15 amino acids. This CDR3 reads CASSAPGNTATEQFF. DNA of the CDR3: TGTGCCAGCAGCGCCCCCGGGAATACGGCTACTGAGCAGTTCTTC.

The rearrangement uses TRBV27 and TRBJ2-3; D perhaps matches TRBD1 (5 bases). The CDR3 spans 14 residues. The germline V gene encodes CDR1 MNHEY and CDR2 SMNVEV (reference sequence). Trimming stripped 1 base from V and 4 bases from J, with 9 bases between. CDR3 sequence: CASSLYPRADTQYF. CDR3 bases: TGTGCCAGCAGTTTATATCCCAGGGCAGATACGCAGTATTTT.

The chain joins TRBV14 to TRBJ2-3; D remains ambiguous. V dropped 0 bases and J dropped 2 bases, with 15 bases sitting between them. This CDR3 region has 17 residues. Germline V lookup: CDR1 SGHDN, CDR2 FVKESK. Here the CDR3 reads CASSQDLGSLSTDTQYF. In DNA form, the CDR3 reads TGTGCCAGCAGCCAAGATCTAGGCAGCCTCTCCACAGATACGCAGTATTTT.

This clone appeared once. The CDR3 is CASSGGPVHSNQPQHF. The CDR3 DNA follows: TGTGCCAGCAGTGGAGGGCCCGTTCATAGCAATCAGCCCCAGCATTTT. This sequence joins TRBV6-1 and TRBJ1-5, with D hard to call. This CDR3 is built from 16 residues. The germline V gene encodes CDR1 MNHNS and CDR2 SASEGT. V was shortened by 4 bases and J by 0 bases, with 13 bases between the two germline ends.

J is TRBJ1-2 and V is TRBV19; D may be TRBD1 (5 bases). There are 12 residues in the CDR3. The germline V gene has CDR1 LNHDA and CDR2 SQIVND (reference sequence). V lost 5 bases and J 8 bases, leaving 12 bases between the germline ends. The DNA of the CDR3 is TGTGCCAGTAGTGGAGGGGATAGAGGCTACACCTTC. Its translation is CASSGGDRGYTF. Full variable domain (rest looked up from reference TRBV19 and TRBJ1-2): DGGITQSPKYLFRKEGQNVTLSCEQNLNHDAMYWYRQDPGQGLRLIYYSQIVNDFQKGDIAEGYSVSREKKESFPLTVTSAQKNPTAFYLCASSGGDRGYTFGSGTRLTVV.

The chain is built from TRBV6-5 and TRBJ2-1; 9 nucleotides line up with TRBD2. The CDR3 spans 16 residues. Germline lookup yields CDR1 MNHEY and CDR2 SVGAGI. Trimming at V came to 2 bases and at J to 8 bases, leaving 10 bases not matched to a gene. The chain's CDR3 is CASSYPTGGGAYEQFF. The CDR3 DNA is TGTGCCAGCAGTTACCCGACTGGCGGGGGGGCGTATGAGCAGTTCTTC.

This clone was found a few times. The genes are TRBV12-3 or TRBV12-4 and TRBJ1-2; D is possibly TRBD1 (5 bases). V gave up 1 base and J gave up 4 bases, with 7 bases separating them. The CDR3 runs to 13 residues. The CDR3 loop reads CASSLGGSYGYTF. The DNA for the CDR3 is TGTGCCAGCAGTTTAGGGGGCAGCTATGGCTACACCTTC.

The chain uses TRBV18 and TRBJ2-1, with TRBD2 matching 11 bases. CDR3 size: 16 residues. Germline V lookup: CDR1 KGHSH, CDR2 LQKENI. Trimming at V came to 3 bases and at J to 5 bases, leaving 6 bases not matched to a gene. The CDR3, as DNA: TGTGCCAGCTCACCCCAGCTAGCGGGGGGTAACAATGAGCAGTTCTTC. This sequence encodes CASSPQLAGGNNEQFF.

The chain uses TRBV24-1 and TRBJ2-1; perhaps TRBD2 as D (5 bases). This CDR3 region has 13 residues. Germline loops: CDR1 KGHDR, CDR2 SFDVKD. V gave up 7 bases and J gave up 10 bases, with 16 bases separating them. CDR3 sequence reads: CATRKDSTGEQFF. DNA for the CDR3: TGTGCCACCAGGAAGGACTCGACTGGAGAGCAGTTCTTC.

The rearrangement uses TRBV19 and TRBJ1-1, with a possible D match to TRBD1 (6 bases). The CDR3 sequence is 16 residues long. Germline V CDR1 and CDR2: LNHDA, SQIVND (reference sequence). V lost 1 base, J lost 4 bases, and 16 bases lay in between. In DNA form, the CDR3 reads TGTGCCAGTAGTATAGCGGGACACTCGTTGGGCACTGAAGCTTTCTTT. Translation gives CASSIAGHSLGTEAFF.

This clone turned up a few times. The chain employs TRBV11-3 and TRBJ2-5, with TRBD1 identical over 10 bases. CDR3 length: 15 residues. The junction had 6 bases not matched to a gene; V was cut back by 6 bases and J by 2 bases. CDR1 SGHNT and CDR2 YENEEA come from the germline V gene. As DNA, the CDR3 is TGTGCCAGCAGTGAGGGACAGGGGCCTCAAGAGACCCAGTACTTC. It is translated as CASSEGQGPQETQYF.

The rearrangement uses TRBV7-3 and TRBJ2-7, with TRBD2 identical over 8 bases. Looked up from germline, CDR1 is SGHTA and CDR2 is FQGTGA. The CDR3 has 15 amino acids. With V trimmed by 3 bases and J by 5 bases, 9 bases remained unmatched. CDR3 in DNA: TGTGCCAGCAGCTTGAGAAGCGGGGGTAGAGACGAGCAGTACTTC. Translating gives CASSLRSGGRDEQYF.

The chain couples TRBV19 to TRBJ1-2; D is possibly TRBD1 (5 bases). Looked up from germline, CDR1 is LNHDA and CDR2 is SQIVND (reference sequence). The CDR3 consists of 12 residues. Trimming stripped 5 bases from V and 3 bases from J, with 7 bases between. CDR3 amino acids: CASSRGDYGYTF. The CDR3 nucleotides are TGTGCCAGTAGTCGGGGGGACTATGGCTACACCTTC.

The J gene is TRBJ2-5, the V gene TRBV27; 9 bases line up with TRBD1. Germline V lookup: CDR1 MNHEY, CDR2 SMNVEV (reference sequence). This CDR3 region has 16 residues. After removal of 6 bases from V and 5 bases from J, the junction contained 13 bases not matched to a gene. The CDR3 coding sequence is TGTGCCAGCAGGGCCCAAGGCGTACAGGGGGCGGAGACCCAGTACTTC. Encoded protein: CASRAQGVQGAETQYF.

V and J are TRBV3-1 (or the pseudogene TRBV3-2) and TRBJ1-1; TRBD1 aligns across 7 bases. CDR3 length equals 14 residues. The germline V gene has CDR1 LGHDT and CDR2 YNNKEL (reference sequence). V trimming: 5 bases; J trimming: 7 bases; junction bases outside the gene matches: 10. CDR3 DNA: TGTGCCAGCAGCTGGATCGGGACAGCCGATGAAGCTTTCTTT. It specifies CASSWIGTADEAFF.

This chain connects TRBV19 to TRBJ2-3, with TRBD2 matching 8 bases. V shed 2 bases, J shed 1 base, and the junction held 5 bases outside the gene matches. CDR3 length: 16 residues. Germline V gene data show CDR1 as LNHDA and CDR2 as SQIVND (reference sequence). CDR3 amino acids: CASSILRGGRTDTQYF. CDR3 in DNA: TGTGCCAGTAGTATATTGCGCGGGGGGCGCACAGATACGCAGTATTTT.

This clone has only one observation. The rearrangement links TRBV21-1 to TRBJ2-1; the table assigns TRBD1, which was not confirmed against the DNA. TRBV21-1 is a recognized pseudogene. The CDR3 has 15 amino acids. The CDR3 is CASPPGQRSYNEQFF. The CDR3 nucleotides are TGTGCCAGCCCCCCGGGACAGCGCTCCTACAATGAGCAGTTCTTC.

This chain links TRBV9 with TRBJ1-2; D call uncertain. CDR3 length: 14 residues. Germline-derived CDR1 and CDR2 are SGDLS and YYNGEE. Trimming cost V 3 bases and J 2 bases, with 11 bases left between them. CDR3 in amino acids: CASSDLGGNYGYTF. The DNA for the CDR3 is TGTGCCAGCAGCGACCTCGGAGGGAACTATGGCTACACCTTC.

This clone has just a few counts. The V and J genes are TRBV27 and TRBJ2-1; 10 nucleotides align to TRBD2. V lost 6 bases to trimming and J lost 6 bases; unmatched junction nucleotides: 8. The CDR3 is made up of 15 amino acids. From germline, CDR1 is MNHEY and CDR2 SMNVEV (reference sequence). The CDR3 region is CASRGAGGVVNEQFF. CDR3 in DNA: TGTGCCAGCAGGGGAGCGGGGGGGGTGGTCAATGAGCAGTTCTTC.

The chain is built from TRBV27 and TRBJ1-1; D unresolved. The CDR3 is 13 residues long. V gave up 3 bases and J gave up 1 base, with 6 bases separating them. The germline V gene has CDR1 MNHEY and CDR2 SMNVEV (reference sequence). In DNA, the CDR3 is TGTGCCAGCAGTTTCAACAGGAACACTGAAGCTTTCTTT. It translates to CASSFNRNTEAFF.

V is TRBV7-9 and J is TRBJ1-1; maybe TRBD1 (5 bases). The CDR3 spans 14 residues. Germline assignment: CDR1 SEHNR and CDR2 FQNEAQ (reference sequence). The ends were cut back, 1 base at V and 3 bases at J, with 9 bases in the middle. In DNA, the CDR3 is TGTGCCAGCAGCTTAGAGGGGCAGGACACTGAAGCTTTCTTT. This gives the protein CASSLEGQDTEAFF.

V usage is TRBV12-5 and J usage is TRBJ1-1; D is uncertain. With 7 bases removed from V and 0 bases from J, the gap between germline ends came to 3 bases. Germline V CDR1 and CDR2: LGHNT, FRNRAP. The CDR3 is 11 amino acids. The CDR3 nucleotides read TGTGCTAGTGCGGTGAACACTGAAGCTTTCTTT. Amino acid sequence: CASAVNTEAFF.

The rearrangement uses TRBV11-2 and TRBJ2-3, with D tentatively TRBD2 (7 bases). The CDR3 sequence is 15 residues long. Trimming removed 2 bases at V and 4 bases at J, with 13 bases between. Germline CDR1 reads SGHAT; CDR2 reads FQNNGV. Here the CDR3 DNA reads TGTGCCAGCAGCTTACTCAGGGGAGGGGCAGATACGCAGTATTTT. This gives the protein CASSLLRGGADTQYF.

V usage is TRBV6-5 and J usage is TRBJ1-1; D unclear. This CDR3 region has 13 residues. Between the trimmed V and J ends, which lost 8 bases and 0 bases, there was a span of 10 bases. The germline CDR1 and CDR2 sequences are MNHEY and SVGAGI. CDR3 DNA sequence: TGTGCCAGCCCCCTAGATGTGAACACTGAAGCTTTCTTT. Protein sequence: CASPLDVNTEAFF.

The chain joins TRBV18 to TRBJ1-1; TRBD1 might be the D (6 bases). Trimming took off 0 bases at V and 3 bases at J, with 14 bases between the two ends. CDR3 size: 16 residues. From germline, CDR1 is KGHSH and CDR2 LQKENI. The CDR3 DNA reads as TGTGCCAGCTCACCACCTGGCAGGGGAAGGGACACTGAAGCTTTCTTT. Translating it yields CASSPPGRGRDTEAFF.